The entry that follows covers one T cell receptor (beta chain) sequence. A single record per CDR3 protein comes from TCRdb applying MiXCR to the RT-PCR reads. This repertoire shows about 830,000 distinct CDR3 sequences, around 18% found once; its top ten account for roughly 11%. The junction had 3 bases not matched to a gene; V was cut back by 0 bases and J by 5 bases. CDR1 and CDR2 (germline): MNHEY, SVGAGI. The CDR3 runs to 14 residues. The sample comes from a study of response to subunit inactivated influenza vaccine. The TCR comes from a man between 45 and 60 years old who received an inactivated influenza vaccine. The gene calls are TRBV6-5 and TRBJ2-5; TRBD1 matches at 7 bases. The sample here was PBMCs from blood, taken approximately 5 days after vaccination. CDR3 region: CASSYSTGMETQYF. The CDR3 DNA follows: TGTGCCAGCAGTTACTCGACAGGGATGGAGACCCAGTACTTC.